The entry that follows covers one TCR beta chain sequence. Its specificity is unknown. The CDR3 consists of 14 residues. Germline V lookup: CDR1 SGHDN, CDR2 FVKESK. The V gene end was trimmed by 3 bases and the J gene end by 1 base; junction bases not matched to a gene: 0. The assay was immunoSEQ multiplex PCR, and TCRdb's table has in-frame clones only and misses some. This sample has some 110,000 clones, with roughly 80% found just once. Chemo-refractory metastatic non-small-cell lung cancer patients were treated with focal radiation plus CTLA-4 blockade with ipilimumab. The record originates from a study of radiotherapy plus CTLA-4 blockade in lung cancer. Findings and limits, study-wide: How blood T cell clones changed early, along with interferon-beta, reportedly forecast response best.

This chain links TRBV14 with TRBJ2-1; 7 bases are a match to TRBD1. Sequenced here: peripheral blood, sampled from a patient treated with radiotherapy plus ipilimumab. This TCR came from a human donor with non-small cell lung cancer that progressed on radiotherapy plus ipilimumab. Some clones in this sample may be carry-over from other donors' samples. CDR3 bases: TGTGCCAGCAGCCAGACAGGGTCCTACAATGAGCAGTTCTTC. Its translation: CASSQTGSYNEQFF.